This T cell receptor (beta chain) stems from a study of T cell responses to AZD1222 COVID-19 vaccine (dated by TCRdb to the early 2020s). Regarding the complete study: TCR sequencing was performed for roughly 250 trial participants, of whom 200 to 220 were given two doses of AZD1222 and some 26 were given two doses of MenACWY control vaccine. Trial participants were enrolled by age into subgroups of 18-55, 56-69 and 70-plus years, and around 150, 29 and 61 TCR-sequenced participants, respectively, were included in these subgroups. Results the study describes overall, beyond this receptor: Only a handful of AZD1222 recipients were SARS-CoV-2 seropositive at baseline, limiting conclusions about previously exposed vaccinees. After two AZD1222 doses, spike-specific TCR breadth and depth were significantly higher than at day 0 and than in MenACWY recipients. Vaccine-associated CD4 TCRs spanned the whole spike protein, with dominant responses in regions 160-218 and 743-854. Nearly half of unique spike-specific TCRs reportedly recognized epitopes outside regions mutated in the B.1.351 and B.1.1.7 variants. Participants were mostly white British and included more females than males, and it was suggested by the authors that clonal diversity may have been underestimated. No day 14 peak-response samples were available, so repertoires were characterized only after the peak T cell response. In the small 56-69-year group, the increase in depth fell short of significance, most likely because of low power.

In the paper's terms, the time point label means: baseline before first vaccination. This specimen's treatment or condition label, interpreted: meningococcal conjugate vaccine given as trial control. Vaccinee samples came from UK trials COV001 and COV002, including a single-blind randomized controlled phase 2/3 trial of AZD1222 (ChAdOx1 nCoV-19) in healthy adults. Trial participant PBMC samples were collected at day 0 and day 28 after the second dose for TCRbeta chain sequencing. Remarks on this clone: Its antigen is still unknown. No quality values exist for individual bases; no much larger clone is one base distant.

From a lookup of the germline V gene, CDR1 and CDR2 are SGHAT and FQNNGV. Inclusive of the bounding cysteine and phenylalanine, the CDR3 is 16 residues long. Kept here is only the CDR3 DNA, which spans 48 bases and is read in frame from base 1. Cut back by 7 bases and 5 bases, the V and J ends lie 18 bases apart. The CDR3 regions of human TCRbeta chains were subjected to immunosequencing. Processing in the source paper ran as follows. Repertoire TCRs were checked for matches against a reference library of SARS-CoV-2-specific TCRs that had been generated using the MIRA antigen-specificity platform. Breadth meant the fraction of unique TCRs that were SARS-CoV-2-associated, whereas depth meant the fraction of total T cells that were SARS-CoV-2-associated. Using the MIRA data, every spike-specific TCR was mapped to the spike region that the TCR reacted to and assigned to either a CD4 or a CD8 class. Log10-transformed breadth and depth values were compared by one-way ANOVA with Sidak's multiple comparisons tests. The table comes from immuneACCESS by way of TCRdb, which keeps in-frame sequences with V and J called. Part of the clones is missing from these tables; in studies checked, under half for an unresolved V gene and the rest for unknown reasons. That table is the source of V, J and clone size, and D and trimming were worked out from the DNA. The sample has over 100,000 clones on record, approximately 86% of them singletons. The ten top clones hold roughly 13% of the sample.

Recombination connected TRBV11-2 to TRBJ1-6; TRBD1 might be the D gene, on 5 matching bases. The source of this sequence is an adult in good health. The sample in question was peripheral blood, obtained on day 0 of MenACWY control vaccination. CDR3 loop: CASNTLAGTHNSPLHF. The nucleotide sequence is TGTGCCAGCAACACACTCGCAGGGACCCATAATTCACCCCTCCACTTT.